The 18 T cell receptor beta chains below all came from one sample that was sequenced in a study of blood T cell repertoires in COVID-19. The method was immunoSEQ multiplex PCR; TCRdb's version includes in-frame clones alone and lacks a portion of them. The sample has approximately 100,000 clones, approximately 90% seen once. Sequenced material: peripheral blood. Receptor source: a man in his 60s with acute or convalescent COVID-19.

The V gene is TRBV5-1, the J gene TRBJ1-1; D possibly corresponds to TRBD1 (6 bases). Germline V CDR1 and CDR2: SGHRS, YFSETQ. Trimming stripped 1 base from V and 3 bases from J, with 13 bases between. The CDR3 is made up of 15 amino acids. The DNA for the CDR3 is TGCGCCAGCAGCTTGACAGGGAAGGAGCACACTGAAGCTTTCTTT. Its protein product is CASSLTGKEHTEAFF.

The chain combines TRBV11-2 with TRBJ2-1; the match to TRBD2 covers 8 bases. Germline assignment: CDR1 SGHAT and CDR2 FQNNGV. With 4 bases clipped from V and 4 bases from J, the junction kept 6 bases outside the gene matches. CDR3 length: 15 residues. CDR3 in DNA: TGTGCCAGCAGCTCTACTAGCGGACCTTACAATGAGCAGTTCTTC. It is translated as CASSSTSGPYNEQFF.

The gene calls are TRBV10-3 and TRBJ2-3, with 12 bases aligning to TRBD2. The CDR3 has 17 amino acids. Looked up from germline, CDR1 is ENHRY and CDR2 is SYGVKD. V lost 4 bases to trimming and J lost 4 bases; unmatched junction nucleotides: 9. CDR3 amino acids: CAISAGRLAGGADTQYF. The CDR3 DNA reads TGTGCCATCAGTGCCGGGAGGCTAGCGGGAGGGGCAGATACGCAGTATTTT.

The V call is TRBV24-1, the J call TRBJ1-4; TRBD1 matches at 8 bases. V was clipped by 7 bases and J by 6 bases; unmatched bases: 9. Germline V gene lookup returns CDR1 KGHDR and CDR2 SFDVKD. The CDR3 has 15 residues. CDR3 residues: CATRLIETGDEKLFF. The CDR3 DNA sequence: TGTGCCACCAGACTAATAGAGACAGGGGATGAAAAACTGTTTTTT.

The gene calls are TRBV19 and TRBJ2-7, with 10 bases aligning to TRBD2. Per germline, CDR1 LNHDA and CDR2 SQIVND (reference sequence). There are 14 residues in the CDR3. V dropped 3 bases and J dropped 2; count of bases not matched to a gene: 1. The CDR3 here is CASSIGTSAYEQYF. CDR3 nucleotide sequence: TGTGCCAGTAGTATTGGGACTAGCGCCTACGAGCAGTACTTC.

The rearrangement links TRBV5-1 to TRBJ2-3; 8 nucleotides match TRBD1. Germline V gene lookup returns CDR1 SGHRS and CDR2 YFSETQ. The junction had 6 bases not matched to a gene; V was cut back by 3 bases and J by 0 bases. The CDR3 is 16 amino acids. Written as DNA, the CDR3 is TGCGCCAGCAGCTACCGGACAGGGAAAAGCACAGATACGCAGTATTTT. It is translated as CASSYRTGKSTDTQYF.

The rearrangement uses TRBV4-2 and TRBJ1-1; D unclear. V was trimmed by 0 bases and J by 5 bases, leaving 7 bases between them. The CDR3 contains 13 residues. Germline V CDR1 and CDR2: LGHNA, YNFKEQ. The CDR3 nucleotides read TGTGCCAGCAGCCAAGATCGCGGGACTGAAGCTTTCTTT. It is translated as CASSQDRGTEAFF.

The chain couples TRBV12-2 to TRBJ2-1; the table's D call, TRBD2, was not checked against the DNA. TRBV12-2 is reported as a pseudogene. This CDR3 comprises 16 residues. CDR3 nucleotide sequence: TGTGCAAGTCGCTTAGGGGTCGGAGCGGGACAAAATGAGCAGTTCTTC. Protein sequence: CASRLGVGAGQNEQFF.

The gene calls are TRBV5-4 and TRBJ1-6; a possible D gene is TRBD1 (5 bases). Germline CDR1 SGHNT, CDR2 YYREEE (reference sequence). V was cut by 1 base and J by 10 bases, with 12 bases left in between. CDR3 length equals 14 residues. This chain's CDR3 is CASSLRRDGSPLHF. CDR3 bases: TGTGCCAGCAGCTTGCGCAGGGATGGATCACCCCTCCACTTT.

The gene calls are TRBV5-4 and TRBJ2-3; D may be TRBD2 (6 bases). Germline V gene data show CDR1 as SGHNT and CDR2 as YYREEE (reference sequence). The ends were cut back, 3 bases at V and 6 bases at J, with 17 bases in the middle. The CDR3 consists of 15 residues. The CDR3 DNA sequence: TGTGCCAGCAGCTCTAAGGGAGGTAGCGGCGATACGCAGTATTTT. This gives the protein CASSSKGGSGDTQYF. Using reference TRBV5-4 and TRBJ2-3 for the parts outside the CDR3, the full variable domain is ETGVTQSPTHLIKTRGQQVTLRCSSQSGHNTVSWYQQALGQGPQFIFQYYREEENGRGNFPPRFSGLQFPNYSSELNVNALELDDSALYLCASSSKGGSGDTQYFGPGTRLTVL.

The chain carries TRBV5-1 and TRBJ1-3; 7 bases agree with TRBD1. CDR1 and CDR2 from the germline V gene are SGHRS and YFSETQ. The V segment lost 4 bases and the J segment 0 bases; nucleotides outside the gene matches: 7. The CDR3 loop spans 16 amino acids. This chain's CDR3 is CASSTTGTDSGNTIYF. The CDR3 bases are TGCGCCAGCAGCACCACCGGGACAGACTCTGGAAACACCATATATTTT.

The chain uses TRBV9 and TRBJ2-5, with TRBD1 matching over 7 bases. The J segment lost 1 base and the V segment lost 0 bases, leaving 0 bases of the junction unmatched. CDR1 is SGDLS, CDR2 YYNGEE, per germline. The CDR3 has 14 residues. CDR3 DNA: TGTGCCAGCAGCGTAGGACAGGGCCAAGAGACCCAGTACTTC. Protein product: CASSVGQGQETQYF.

The chain is built from TRBV5-1 and TRBJ1-1; TRBD1 matches 7 bases. The germline CDR1 and CDR2 sequences are SGHRS and YFSETQ. The CDR3 spans 14 residues. J was trimmed by 1 base and V by 5 bases; bases with no gene match: 5. The DNA for the CDR3 is TGCGCCAGCAGACCCGGGACAGCGAACACTGAAGCTTTCTTT. Translation gives CASRPGTANTEAFF.

The chain couples TRBV5-1 to TRBJ2-1, with D possibly matching TRBD2 (5 bases). CDR3 length: 12 amino acids. Germline CDR1 and CDR2: SGHRS and YFSETQ. V lost 1 base and J lost 12, with 11 bases in between. The DNA of the CDR3 is TGCGCCAGCAGCTTGTCTGAAGAGGGGCAGTTCTTC. This translates into CASSLSEEGQFF. The variable domain in full, completed from reference TRBV5-1 and TRBJ2-1, reads KAGVTQTPRYLIKTRGQQVTLSCSPISGHRSVSWYQQTPGQGLQFLFEYFSETQRNKGNFPGRFSGRQFSNSRSEMNVSTLELGDSALYLCASSLSEEGQFFGPGTRLTVL.

The chain employs TRBV2 and TRBJ2-7, with 7 bases that match TRBD2. Germline CDR1 is SNHLY and CDR2 is FYNNEI. This CDR3 is built from 17 residues. V shed 1 base and J 3 bases; nucleotides not matched to a gene: 12. CDR3 in amino acids: CASSEVPTGGIVYEQYF. CDR3 sequence (DNA): TGTGCCAGCAGTGAAGTTCCTACCGGGGGGATCGTCTACGAGCAGTACTTC.

The chain uses TRBV19 and TRBJ1-5; 8 bases match TRBD1. V shed 2 bases, J shed 4 bases, and the junction held 4 bases outside the gene matches. Per germline, CDR1 LNHDA and CDR2 SQIVND (reference sequence). This CDR3 contains 15 residues. The CDR3 protein is CASSILRDRNQPQHF. CDR3 bases: TGTGCCAGTAGTATACTCCGGGACAGGAATCAGCCCCAGCATTTT.

This clone has just one count. The rearrangement uses TRBV3-1 (or the pseudogene TRBV3-2) and TRBJ2-5, with a weak D call TRBD2 (6 bases). Trimming cost V 0 bases and J 7 bases, with 12 bases left between them. The CDR3 is made up of 14 amino acids. Germline loops: CDR1 LGHDT, CDR2 YNNKEL (reference sequence). The CDR3 DNA sequence: TGTGCCAGCAGCCAAGATCGGGGGTCGGGGACCCAGTACTTC. This sequence encodes CASSQDRGSGTQYF.

V is TRBV10-2 and J is TRBJ2-1; D is possibly TRBD2 (6 bases). This CDR3 is built from 14 residues. Germline V CDR1 and CDR2: WSHSY, SAAADI. V lost 11 bases, J lost 9 bases, and 23 bases lay in between. This CDR3 is CASRTGVNGGEQFF. In DNA, the CDR3 is TGCGCCTCCCGGACGGGAGTCAACGGAGGTGAGCAGTTCTTC.